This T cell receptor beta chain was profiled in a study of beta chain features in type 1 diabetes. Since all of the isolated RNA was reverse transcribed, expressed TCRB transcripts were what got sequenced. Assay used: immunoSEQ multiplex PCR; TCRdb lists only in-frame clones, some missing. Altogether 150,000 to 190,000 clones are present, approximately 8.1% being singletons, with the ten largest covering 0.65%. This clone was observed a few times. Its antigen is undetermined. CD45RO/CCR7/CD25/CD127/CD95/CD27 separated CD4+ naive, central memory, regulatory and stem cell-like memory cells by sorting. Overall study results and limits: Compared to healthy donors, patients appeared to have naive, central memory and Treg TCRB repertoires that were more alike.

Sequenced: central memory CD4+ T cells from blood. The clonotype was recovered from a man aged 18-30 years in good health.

The CDR3 here is CASSREGFLYEQYF. DNA for the CDR3: TGTGCCAGCAGTCGGGAGGGGTTCCTCTACGAGCAGTACTTC. The chain uses TRBV6-6 and TRBJ2-7; 8 bases line up with TRBD2. After removal of 5 bases from V and 3 bases from J, the junction contained 6 bases not matched to a gene. This CDR3 is built from 14 residues. Germline V gives CDR1 MNHNY, CDR2 SVGAGI (reference sequence).